These 9 T cell receptor beta chains came from one sample sequenced in a study of naive and memory T cell subsets. Both TRBC1 and TRBC2 were covered by a beta constant-region primer of two equimolar oligonucleotides. The ligated cDNA underwent four PCR rounds using SP2 and nested alpha and beta constant-region primers. One entry per CDR3 protein results from TCRdb running MiXCR on the UMI-ligation and nested PCR reads. This sample has about 120,000 distinct CDR3 sequences, with roughly 32% found just once. Material: central memory CD4+ T cells from blood. The receptor set was obtained from a human donor in good health.

This rearrangement joins TRBV4-1 to TRBJ2-1, with 11 bases aligning to TRBD2. This CDR3 comprises 17 residues. The trim removed 4 bases at V and 2 bases at J, leaving 7 bases unmatched. Per germline, CDR1 MGHRA and CDR2 YSYEKL. CDR3 DNA sequence: TGCGCCAGCAGCCCGCCAGGACTAGCGGGTCCCTACAATGAGCAGTTCTTC. It codes for CASSPPGLAGPYNEQFF.

The CDR3 region is CASSPSVGRSNTEAFF. The CDR3 DNA reads TGTGCCAGCTCACCCTCGGTTGGCCGATCGAACACTGAAGCTTTCTTT. This chain joins TRBV18 and TRBJ1-1; D call uncertain. This CDR3 spans 16 amino acids. Trimming removed 3 bases at V and 1 base at J, with 15 bases between. From germline, CDR1 is KGHSH and CDR2 LQKENI.

The chain employs TRBV20-1 and TRBJ1-2; D gene uncertain. The CDR3 length is 13 residues. Germline V gene lookup returns CDR1 DFQATT and CDR2 SNEGSKA (reference sequence). V lost 0 bases to trimming and J lost 2 bases, with 7 bases between them. This CDR3 is CSARELSNYGYTF. The DNA of the CDR3 is TGCAGTGCTAGAGAGTTGTCCAACTATGGCTACACCTTC.

This clonotype was seen a few times. The chain carries TRBV6-2 or TRBV6-3 and TRBJ2-7; D possibly corresponds to TRBD2 (6 bases). CDR1 and CDR2 from the germline V gene are MNHEY and SVGEGT. This CDR3 is built from 17 residues. Trimming cost V 2 bases and J 2 bases, with 19 bases left between them. For the CDR3, the DNA is TGTGCCAGCAGTTACCGGGGGAGTCTCTTCCGAACCTACGAGCAGTACTTC. As protein: CASSYRGSLFRTYEQYF.

The chain links TRBV20-1 to TRBJ2-7, with 9 nucleotides matching TRBD2. Germline CDR1 reads DFQATT; CDR2 reads SNEGSKA (reference sequence). The CDR3 spans 12 residues. J lost 2 bases, V lost 6 bases, and 2 bases had no gene match. CDR3 sequence reads: CSAKRGAYEQYF. CDR3 nucleotide sequence: TGCAGTGCGAAGCGGGGGGCCTACGAGCAGTACTTC.

The chain links TRBV7-1 to TRBJ1-1, with TRBD1 identical over 10 bases. TRBV7-1 is assigned to the ORF class and has an uncertain function. The V gene end was trimmed by 3 bases and the J gene end by 7 bases; junction bases not matched to a gene: 5. There are 14 residues in the CDR3. The CDR3 loop reads CASSSDRGYSEAFF. The CDR3 DNA sequence: TGTGCCAGCAGCTCGGACAGGGGGTATAGTGAAGCTTTCTTT.

The V and J genes are TRBV5-6 and TRBJ2-4, with a weak D call TRBD2 (5 bases). Trimming left V 0 bases short and J 7 bases short, with 23 bases between. This CDR3 comprises 18 residues. Germline CDR1 reads SGHDT; CDR2 reads YYEEEE. For the CDR3, the DNA is TGTGCCAGCAGCTTGGTAGTTGTTGGGAGCGCCACCGGGAACATTCAGTACTTC. Translating gives CASSLVVVGSATGNIQYF.

The gene calls are TRBV27 and TRBJ2-7; either TRBD1 or TRBD2 may fit D (5 bases each). The V gene's germline CDR1 is MNHEY and CDR2 SMNVEV (reference sequence). This CDR3 is built from 15 residues. The V end was cut by 1 base, the J end by 0 bases, with 10 bases between. Written as DNA, the CDR3 is TGTGCCAGCAGTTTATATCCAGGGACCTCCTACGAGCAGTACTTC. Protein: CASSLYPGTSYEQYF.

The chain carries TRBV29-1 and TRBJ1-1; D is unclear. This CDR3 region has 14 residues. Trimming took 4 bases from V and 6 from J, leaving 18 bases between them. Per the germline V gene, CDR1 is SQVTM and CDR2 is ANQGSEA. The CDR3 DNA reads TGCAGCGTTGGAGGTGGACGGATAGACGCTGAAGCTTTCTTT. Encoded protein: CSVGGGRIDAEAFF.